This TCR beta chain was documented in a study of a mutant IDH1 vaccine in newly diagnosed glioma. Points from the study as a whole: Changes in the top peripheral T cell clonotypes seemingly had no bearing on pseudoprogression. Vaccine-induced immune responses were detected in 93.3% of patients.

To note about this clone: The antigen remains unidentified.

CDR1 is LNHDA and CDR2 is SQIVND in the germline V gene (reference sequence). This CDR3 is built from 16 residues. The germline V and J ends were trimmed by 5 bases and 2 bases, with 16 bases remaining between them. Specified time point: baseline, week 1 (first vaccination visit). Treatment noted: pre-vaccination baseline after standard-of-care therapy. New WHO grade 3 or 4 astrocytomas that were IDH1-mutant and ATRX-lost had been found in donors. Only in-frame clones appear in the TCRdb table, and some are missing; sequencing was by immunoSEQ multiplex PCR. The repertoire holds 59,000 or so clones, 75% to 95% seen once, with approximately 2.4% in the top ten.

The V call is TRBV19, the J call TRBJ1-5; tentatively, D is TRBD1 (5 bases). The clonotype originates from a man over 45 with glioma. The sequenced sample was PBMCs, obtained from a glioma patient treated with radiotherapy, temozolomide or both. As DNA, the CDR3 is TGTGCCAGTAGTCCAGGACATCTCCGGGGCAATCAGCCCCAGCATTTT. Its protein product is CASSPGHLRGNQPQHF.